These 7 T cell receptor beta chains came from one sample sequenced in a study of blood T cells in healthy people across ages. Using a J-beta primer mix together with a sample-barcoded 5' primer, a second PCR was run for about 6 to 12 cycles. One entry per CDR3 protein results from TCRdb running MiXCR on the 5' RACE reads. The data contain approximately 730,000 distinct CDR3 sequences, around half of them singletons. The sample comprised blood. The origin of the receptors is a man older than 75 in good health.

For this clonotype: Germline and junction disagree at one end, which may indicate a read error. J is TRBJ1-2 and V is TRBV20-1; tentative D call: TRBD1 (6 bases). CDR1 and CDR2 from the germline V gene are DFQATT and SNEGSKA (reference sequence). The CDR3 covers 14 residues. Here the CDR3 reads CSAGYRGVGYGYTF. CDR3 nucleotides: TGCAGTGCTGGTTATAGGGGGGTGGGCTATGGCTATACCTTC.

This chain joins TRBV6-5 and TRBJ2-4; TRBD2 aligns across 8 bases. J gave up 13 bases and V 0 bases, and 11 bases lay outside the gene matches. The CDR3 loop spans 15 amino acids. Germline-derived CDR1 and CDR2 are MNHEY and SVGAGI. In nucleotides, the CDR3 is TGTGCCAGCAGTTACTCCGGTCCAGCGGGGGTGGCGCAGTACTTC. Translation: CASSYSGPAGVAQYF.

The V call is TRBV7-9, the J call TRBJ1-1; D ambiguous. The CDR3 covers 14 residues. V was clipped by 0 bases and J by 4 bases, with 9 bases between them. CDR1 is SEHNR and CDR2 is FQNEAQ in the germline V gene (reference sequence). The CDR3 nucleotides are TGTGCCAGCAGCTTAGCGGCCAGGAGCACTGAAGCTTTCTTT. Encoded protein: CASSLAARSTEAFF.

The gene calls are TRBV6-2 or TRBV6-3 and TRBJ2-7; 7 nucleotides agree with TRBD2. V trimming: 7 bases; J trimming: 2 bases; junction bases outside the gene matches: 2. The CDR3 length is 12 residues. The germline CDR1 and CDR2 sequences are MNHEY and SVGEGT. CDR3 in DNA: TGTGCCAGCAAGCGGGGAGCCTACGAGCAGTACTTC. It is translated as CASKRGAYEQYF.

CDR3 sequence reads: CASSLTGTGGENEQFF. CDR3 DNA: TGTGCCAGCAGCCTGACCGGGACAGGGGGCGAAAATGAGCAGTTCTTC. V and J are TRBV7-8 and TRBJ2-1; 12 nucleotides match TRBD1. The ends lost 5 bases at V and 7 bases at J; junction bases unmatched: 9. Germline V gives CDR1 SGHVS, CDR2 FQNEAQ. This CDR3 is built from 16 residues.

This clonotype was detected only a few times. The genes are TRBV4-1 and TRBJ2-5; no firm D call. This CDR3 is built from 15 residues. Germline V gene lookup returns CDR1 MGHRA and CDR2 YSYEKL. Trimming left V 4 bases short and J 1 base short, with 13 bases between. The CDR3 sequence is CASSPAPGLQETQYF. The DNA for the CDR3 is TGCGCCAGCAGCCCCGCGCCGGGCCTCCAAGAGACCCAGTACTTC.

This clonotype was recorded a few times. The genes are TRBV9 and TRBJ1-2; D not certain. V lost 0 bases and J lost 5, with 17 bases in between. Per germline, CDR1 SGDLS and CDR2 YYNGEE. CDR3 length: 16 residues. CDR3 coding DNA: TGTGCCAGCAGCGTAGACCCCAGACCGCCGAATTATGGCTACACCTTC. Translating gives CASSVDPRPPNYGYTF.